This T cell receptor beta chain was found in a study of T-cell memory formation after mild COVID-19. Study results and caveats: CD4+ contracting clones lay mainly in CM and EM, CD8+ ones in EMRA. In pre-infection memory, a portion of responding clones appeared, which suggested that cross-reactive memory joined. Clones contracting across day 15 to 85 had a balanced CD4/CD8 profile; later expanding clones leaned CD4+.

Constant-segment primers and 5'RACE yielded cDNA libraries for TCR alpha and TCR beta, each carrying sample barcodes and UMIs. TCRdb passed the 5' RACE reads through MiXCR, listing each CDR3 protein once. Among 470,000 or so distinct CDR3 sequences, 15% to 20% were seen once, and the ten largest hold about 12%. This clonotype was detected many times. Its antigen is currently unknown. Germline CDR1 DFQATT, CDR2 SNEGSKA (reference sequence). Trimming stripped 2 bases from V and 6 bases from J, with 21 bases between. The CDR3 totals 16 residues. The sequence was obtained from an adult woman who had mild COVID-19 (a few samples of this study predate the infection). Cell type and time point are not known. The rearrangement uses TRBV20-1 and TRBJ2-3, with D possibly TRBD2 on 6 matching bases. Specimen: PBMCs or a T cell subset sorted from them (not recorded which). CDR3 DNA: TGCAGTGCTAGACCCTGGGGACTTCTCGGCGTGGATACGCAGTATTTT. It yields the protein CSARPWGLLGVDTQYF.